This T cell receptor beta chain was recorded in a study of cytomegalovirus exposure and HLA in healthy donors. In regard to this clone: What it recognizes is unknown.

The PCR was carried out with 60 Vbeta primers and 13 Jbeta primers. Method: immunoSEQ multiplex PCR; TCRdb's copy keeps in-frame clones and lacks some. This table holds fewer than 150,000 clones, about 74% found once. Study-wide points: An ancestry cluster, one associated with Asian ancestry, reportedly showed fewer N-insertions than the roughly 610-donor mean in a later analysis.

The origin of this receptor is a woman in her forties or fifties in good health and CMV-seropositive. Sequencing input: PBMCs.

The CDR3 sequence is CASSARQPPTEAFF. CDR3 nucleotides: TGCGCCAGCAGCGCGCGACAGCCACCCACTGAAGCTTTCTTT. The rearrangement joins TRBV5-1 to TRBJ1-1, with a weak D call TRBD1 (5 bases). The V end was cut by 4 bases, the J end by 4 bases, with 14 bases between. The CDR3 contains 14 residues. The germline CDR1 and CDR2 sequences are SGHRS and YFSETQ.